These 15 T cell receptor beta chains came from one sample sequenced in a study of OX40 agonist ivuxolimab in advanced cancers. Sequenced by immunoSEQ multiplex PCR; TCRdb stores in-frame clones only, minus some. The table shows tens of thousands of clones, with 84% occurring only once. Specimen: CD4+ or CD8+ T cells sorted from blood, collected in a trial of the OX40 agonist ivuxolimab. The receptor set was obtained from an adult with an advanced solid tumor such as melanoma, head and neck, liver or kidney cancer.

This clone has just one count. The chain couples TRBV15 to TRBJ2-1; 7 bases match TRBD1. The CDR3 has 13 residues. Germline-derived CDR1 and CDR2 are LNHNV and YYDKDF (reference sequence). V was pared by 4 bases and J by 5 bases, with 2 bases of the junction left unmatched. The CDR3 nucleotides read TGTGCCACCAGCAAAACAGGGGACAATGAGCAGTTCTTC. Its protein is CATSKTGDNEQFF.

The chain combines TRBV2 with TRBJ2-5; 7 nucleotides match TRBD1. The V gene's germline CDR1 is SNHLY and CDR2 FYNNEI. This CDR3 region has 14 residues. Trimming at V came to 2 bases and at J to 3 bases, leaving 3 bases not matched to a gene. In DNA, the CDR3 is TGTGCCAGCAGTGAAAGGGGGCCCGAAGAGACCCAGTACTTC. Amino acids: CASSERGPEETQYF.

The chain combines TRBV4-3 with TRBJ2-5; possible D gene TRBD1, 6 bases. The V gene's germline CDR1 is LGHNA and CDR2 YSLEER. This CDR3 has 13 residues. The V end lost 4 bases, the J end lost 2 bases, and 8 bases lay between the germline ends. In DNA, the CDR3 is TGCGCCAGCAGCCTTGGACAGCAAGAGACCCAGTACTTC. Protein sequence: CASSLGQQETQYF.

V is TRBV30 and J is TRBJ2-7; the D is unclear. Trimming pared 0 bases from V and 4 bases from J, leaving 13 bases between. The CDR3 totals 14 residues. CDR1 and CDR2 from the germline V gene are GTSNPN and SVGIG (reference sequence). The CDR3 sequence: CAWSVRLKVYEQYF. For the CDR3, the DNA is TGTGCCTGGAGTGTACGACTGAAAGTTTACGAGCAGTACTTC.

The rearrangement links TRBV9 to TRBJ2-7; D uncertain. Germline loops: CDR1 SGDLS, CDR2 YYNGEE. With 4 bases removed from V and 0 bases from J, the gap between germline ends came to 14 bases. This CDR3 has 15 residues. The CDR3 sequence is CASSPQSLSSYEQYF. The CDR3 nucleotides read TGTGCCAGCAGCCCCCAGTCCCTTAGCTCCTACGAGCAGTACTTC.

This clone appeared once. The chain carries TRBV7-2 and TRBJ2-2, with D possibly being TRBD1 (5 bases). V was pared by 1 base and J by 0 bases, with 12 bases between. The length of the CDR3 is 17 residues. Germline V lookup: CDR1 SGHTA, CDR2 FQGNSA. The CDR3 DNA follows: TGTGCCAGCAGCTTAGGACAGTCCTACGCGAACACCGGGGAGCTGTTTTTT. Amino acids: CASSLGQSYANTGELFF.

The V gene is TRBV10-2, the J gene TRBJ1-3; 7 bases match TRBD1. J gave up 7 bases and V 0 bases, and 6 bases lay outside the gene matches. This CDR3 region has 15 residues. The germline gives CDR1 WSHSY, CDR2 SAAADI. CDR3 protein: CASSESGTEGNTIYF. The DNA of the CDR3 is TGCGCCAGCAGTGAGTCCGGGACAGAGGGTAACACCATATATTTT.

The CDR3 DNA sequence: TGTGCCAGCAGTTACTCGACCGGTAGCTCTGGAAACACCATATATTTT. It yields the protein CASSYSTGSSGNTIYF. The rearrangement uses TRBV6-5 and TRBJ1-3; the D is unclear. Germline V lookup: CDR1 MNHEY, CDR2 SVGAGI. The CDR3 consists of 16 residues. Trimming took off 0 bases at V and 0 bases at J, with 9 bases between the two ends.

This rearrangement joins TRBV7-2 to TRBJ1-3, with D possibly TRBD1 on 5 matching bases. Trimming removed 5 bases from V and 4 bases from J, with 15 bases in between. The length of the CDR3 is 15 residues. Germline V gene sequence: CDR1 SGHTA, CDR2 FQGNSA. CDR3 bases: TGTGCCAGCAGCGTAACAGGTTCGGCCGGAAACACCATATATTTT. Its protein is CASSVTGSAGNTIYF.

The V gene is TRBV19, the J gene TRBJ1-2, with TRBD1 matching 10 bases. Germline V gives CDR1 LNHDA, CDR2 SQIVND (reference sequence). V lost 6 bases and J lost 7; bases outside the gene matches: 8. The CDR3 is 14 amino acids. The CDR3 region has the DNA TGTGCCAGTAGCCCAACCGGGACAGGGGTTGGCTACACCTTC. It is translated as CASSPTGTGVGYTF.

This clone turned up a few times. The rearrangement links TRBV4-1 to TRBJ1-1; D unclear. Germline CDR1 and CDR2: MGHRA and YSYEKL. The CDR3 is made up of 14 amino acids. V lost 4 bases to trimming and J lost 2 bases, with 11 bases between them. Here the CDR3 DNA reads TGCGCCAGCAGCCGACTGGGCAGAAACACTGAAGCTTTCTTT. As protein: CASSRLGRNTEAFF.

This chain joins TRBV7-9 and TRBJ2-3; TRBD2 is a possible D gene (5 bases). Deletions cut 0 bases from V and 1 base from J, with 11 bases between. Looked up from germline, CDR1 is SEHNR and CDR2 is FQNEAQ (reference sequence). The CDR3 covers 16 residues. Written as DNA, the CDR3 is TGTGCCAGCAGCTTAGCGCGGGTCGGAGGCACAGATACGCAGTATTTT. It is translated as CASSLARVGGTDTQYF.

The CDR3 DNA reads TGTGCCGGTGGACAGGGTGGGGTCGGGGAGCTGTTTTTT. The encoded protein is CAGGQGGVGELFF. The V gene is TRBV2, the J gene TRBJ2-2; TRBD1 aligns across 8 bases. Germline V gene sequence: CDR1 SNHLY, CDR2 FYNNEI. The CDR3 sequence is 13 residues long. J lost 7 bases, V lost 11 bases, and 9 bases had no gene match.

The V gene is TRBV5-4, the J gene TRBJ2-5; D is unclear. This CDR3 comprises 12 residues. Germline CDR1 reads SGHNT; CDR2 reads YYREEE (reference sequence). V gave up 0 bases and J gave up 5 bases, with 5 bases separating them. CDR3 in amino acids: CASSLGRETQYF. The CDR3 region has the DNA TGTGCCAGCAGCTTGGGACGGGAGACCCAGTACTTC.

Concerning this clone: Other nucleotide sequences in the sample specify the same CDR3. The chain carries TRBV28 and TRBJ1-5; D is undetermined. V lost 6 bases and J lost 4, with 10 bases in between. This CDR3 spans 13 amino acids. Germline V CDR1 and CDR2: MDHEN, SYDVKM. CDR3 loop: CASSLPLNQPQHF. CDR3 DNA: TGTGCCAGCAGCCTCCCCCTTAATCAGCCCCAGCATTTT.